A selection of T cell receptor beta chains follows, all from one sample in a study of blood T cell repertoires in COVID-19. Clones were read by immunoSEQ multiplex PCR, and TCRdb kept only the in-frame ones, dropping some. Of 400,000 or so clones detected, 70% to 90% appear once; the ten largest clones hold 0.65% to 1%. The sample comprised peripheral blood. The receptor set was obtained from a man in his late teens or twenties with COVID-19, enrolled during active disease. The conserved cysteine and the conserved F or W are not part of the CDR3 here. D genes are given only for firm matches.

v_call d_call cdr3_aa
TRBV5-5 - ASSLAGTDTYEQY
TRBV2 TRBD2 ASTETTSGTYEQY
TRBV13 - ASSNHYEQY
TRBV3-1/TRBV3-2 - ASSQDRAGAKNIQY
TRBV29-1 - SGGSLNTEAF
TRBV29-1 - SVTGHYDTEAF
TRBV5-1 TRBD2 ASSIGTSGSYEQY
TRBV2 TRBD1 ASSGQGQGTGELF
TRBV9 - ASSPRWTDNEQF
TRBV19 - ATRAQETQY
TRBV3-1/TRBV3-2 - ASSPWTTQETQY
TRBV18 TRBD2 ASSRLAGKYNEQF
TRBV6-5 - ASSYRGSGYT
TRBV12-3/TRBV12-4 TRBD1 ATSDRVGSPLH
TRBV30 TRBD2 AWSVQGTSEDEQY
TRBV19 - ASSIGGETQY
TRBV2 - ASSENGGAHGELF
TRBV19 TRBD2 ASSIGASGTQETQY
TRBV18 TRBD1 ASSHSGTGGSTGANVLT
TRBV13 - ASSLGFPDEQF
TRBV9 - ASSQYRESYEQY
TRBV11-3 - ASSSPPGFDTIY
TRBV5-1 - ASSGDYEQY
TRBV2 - ASRGREFTDTQY
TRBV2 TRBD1 ASSRQGAGETQY
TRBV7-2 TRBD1 ASSEDRGNEKLF
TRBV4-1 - ASSQEPGDAGSPLH
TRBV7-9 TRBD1 ASSLALGDRGGGEKLF
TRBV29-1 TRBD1 SVRRDSSSGEQY
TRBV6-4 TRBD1 ASLGTGNYGYT
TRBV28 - ASHVGGGGYT
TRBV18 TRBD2 ASSPGLAGGRTDTQY
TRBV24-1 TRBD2 ATKQDSLAGENNEQF
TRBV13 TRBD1 ASSTRQGIGEQY
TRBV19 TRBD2 ASSIGGRSSYEQY
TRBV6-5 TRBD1 ASSPDRNGYT
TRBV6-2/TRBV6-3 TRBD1 ASSRTGPTYEQY
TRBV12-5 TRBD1 ASGLGQGNTEAF
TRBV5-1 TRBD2 ASSLGLAGKRSHTQY
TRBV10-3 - AISSRGGNNEQF
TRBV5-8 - ASSLGFVAGPETQY
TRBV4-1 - ASSRPTDNEQF
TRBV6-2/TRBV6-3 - ASSEAWEQY
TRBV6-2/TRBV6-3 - ASSYFGGGANYGYT
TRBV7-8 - ASSLVRGRTGELF
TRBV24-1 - ATSGSGNQETQY
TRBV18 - ASSPAASSYNEQF
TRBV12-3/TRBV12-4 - ASSFGMETQY
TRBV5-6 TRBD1 ASSRDRRNYGYT
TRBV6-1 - ASSKGGYSNQPQH